These 26 T cell receptor beta chains were sequenced from one sample in a study of technical replicates of blood from a few donors. Here immunoSEQ multiplex PCR was the method, and the copy in TCRdb shows in-frame clones only, minus some. The table has about 98,000 clones, roughly 95% seen once. Sequencing input: T cells isolated from PBMCs. The receptors come from a human donor in good health.

This rearrangement joins TRBV25-1 to TRBJ1-1, with 7 bases aligning to TRBD1. Looked up from germline, CDR1 is MGHDK and CDR2 is SYGVNS. CDR3 length equals 13 residues. V lost 2 bases, J lost 4 bases, and 1 base stayed unmatched. The CDR3: CASSENRGTEAFF. In nucleotides, the CDR3 is TGTGCCAGCAGTGAAAACAGGGGCACTGAAGCTTTCTTT.

V and J are TRBV6-5 and TRBJ2-2; TRBD2 agrees at 7 bases. The CDR3 is 15 residues long. CDR1 MNHEY and CDR2 SVGAGI come from the germline V gene. V lost 6 bases and J lost 7; bases outside the gene matches: 11. The CDR3: CASRRGRAGIGELFF. The CDR3 nucleotides read TGTGCCAGCAGGAGAGGGAGGGCCGGGATCGGGGAGCTGTTTTTT.

The rearrangement joins TRBV6-5 to TRBJ2-1, with 10 bases fitting TRBD2. V lost 2 bases to trimming and J lost 8 bases; unmatched junction nucleotides: 6. The CDR3 spans 15 residues. Germline CDR1 and CDR2: MNHEY and SVGAGI. The chain's CDR3 is CASSYSGRARDEQFF. CDR3 coding DNA: TGTGCCAGCAGTTACAGCGGGAGGGCCCGCGATGAGCAGTTCTTC.

Here the CDR3 reads CAISRTGGEQYF. In nucleotides, the CDR3 is TGTGCCATCAGTAGGACAGGGGGCGAGCAGTACTTC. The rearrangement uses TRBV10-3 and TRBJ2-7, with TRBD1 identical over 10 bases. The V gene end was trimmed by 5 bases and the J gene end by 6 bases; junction bases not matched to a gene: 1. The germline V gene encodes CDR1 ENHRY and CDR2 SYGVKD. CDR3 length equals 12 residues.

The sample holds one count of this clone. The rearrangement links TRBV6-4 to TRBJ1-2; 8 bases line up with TRBD1. Trimming removed 4 bases from V and 6 bases from J; junction bases left unmatched: 1. This CDR3 spans 12 amino acids. Looked up from germline, CDR1 is MRHNA and CDR2 is SNTAGT. CDR3 DNA sequence: TGTGCCAGCAGTGTGACAGGGGATGGCTACACCTTC. This sequence encodes CASSVTGDGYTF.

This clone is a singleton in its sample. The chain employs TRBV7-9 and TRBJ2-1; 7 bases match TRBD2. V shed 8 bases, J shed 4 bases, and the junction held 11 bases outside the gene matches. The CDR3 consists of 15 residues. CDR1 is SEHNR, CDR2 FQNEAQ, per germline (reference sequence). DNA for the CDR3: TGTGCCAGCGGGTCCGAAGCGGGGAAATACAATGAGCAGTTCTTC. Its protein is CASGSEAGKYNEQFF.

The chain joins TRBV4-1 to TRBJ1-2, with 7 bases that match TRBD1. With V trimmed by 0 bases and J by 0 bases, 13 bases remained unmatched. CDR3 length: 19 amino acids. CDR1 is MGHRA, CDR2 YSYEKL, per germline. CDR3 in DNA: TGCGCCAGCAGCCAAGATCCCCTGCCGGACAGGCCGTCTAACTATGGCTACACCTTC. Amino acids: CASSQDPLPDRPSNYGYTF.

This chain uses TRBV6-4 with TRBJ2-1; TRBD2 matches at 10 bases. The CDR3 extends over 18 amino acids. J lost 0 bases, V lost 5 bases, and 10 bases had no gene match. Germline V lookup: CDR1 MRHNA, CDR2 SNTAGT. Here the CDR3 DNA reads TGTGCCAGCAGTAGATGGGCTAGCGGGGGAGCCTCCTACAATGAGCAGTTCTTC. Translation gives CASSRWASGGASYNEQFF.

V gene TRBV6-5 combines with J gene TRBJ2-7; D is perhaps TRBD2 (6 bases). Deletions cut 5 bases from V and 2 bases from J, with 13 bases between. The germline gives CDR1 MNHEY, CDR2 SVGAGI. The CDR3 runs 14 residues. In DNA form, the CDR3 reads TGTGCCAGCAGTGACCCGGGACTTGCCTACGAGCAGTACTTC. This gives the protein CASSDPGLAYEQYF.

As DNA, the CDR3 is TGTGCCAGCAGCTTACAGGGTGACCGTGGAAACACCATATATTTT. Amino acid sequence: CASSLQGDRGNTIYF. The rearrangement links TRBV7-8 to TRBJ1-3, with D maybe TRBD1 (5 bases). CDR1 SGHVS and CDR2 FQNEAQ come from the germline V gene. This CDR3 spans 15 amino acids. Trimming cost V 2 bases and J 3 bases, with 11 bases left between them.

This clone was observed once. This chain uses TRBV19 with TRBJ2-2; 10 bases agree with TRBD1. V gave up 8 bases and J gave up 0 bases; unmatched junction bases: 9. The length of the CDR3 is 17 residues. Per the germline V gene, CDR1 is LNHDA and CDR2 is SQIVND (reference sequence). CDR3 DNA: TGTGCCAGTCGCCCGGGACAGGGGACCGCGAACACCGGGGAGCTGTTTTTT. This translates into CASRPGQGTANTGELFF.

This sequence joins TRBV7-3 and TRBJ1-1, with a tentative D call TRBD1 (5 bases). Germline CDR1 is SGHTA and CDR2 is FQGTGA. This CDR3 comprises 15 residues. V lost 5 bases and J 5 bases, leaving 18 bases between the germline ends. CDR3 sequence reads: CASSPGRGMGTEAFF. CDR3 nucleotides: TGTGCCAGCAGCCCAGGGAGGGGCATGGGGACTGAAGCTTTCTTT.

This chain uses TRBV5-1 with TRBJ1-6, with TRBD1 identical over 7 bases. Per the germline V gene, CDR1 is SGHRS and CDR2 is YFSETQ. The CDR3 is made up of 15 amino acids. Trimming removed 4 bases from V and 7 bases from J; junction bases left unmatched: 8. The CDR3 spells CASSLGTDTNSPLHF. CDR3 sequence (DNA): TGCGCCAGCAGCCTCGGGACAGACACAAATTCACCCCTCCACTTT. Combining the CDR3 with reference TRBV5-1 and TRBJ1-6 gives the whole variable domain KAGVTQTPRYLIKTRGQQVTLSCSPISGHRSVSWYQQTPGQGLQFLFEYFSETQRNKGNFPGRFSGRQFSNSRSEMNVSTLELGDSALYLCASSLGTDTNSPLHFGNGTRLTVT.

This chain links TRBV28 with TRBJ1-5; no definite D call. The CDR3 length is 15 residues. Germline loops: CDR1 MDHEN, CDR2 SYDVKM. The V and J ends lost 1 base and 5 bases respectively, with 12 bases between them. The chain's CDR3 is CASSLSIRLDQPQHF. The CDR3 region has the DNA TGTGCCAGCAGTTTATCAATCAGACTGGATCAGCCCCAGCATTTT.

The chain joins TRBV11-2 to TRBJ2-3; D remains unclear. V was trimmed by 5 bases and J by 4 bases, leaving 7 bases between them. CDR3 length equals 12 residues. Germline CDR1 and CDR2: SGHAT and FQNNGV. The CDR3: CASSTESDTQYF. The DNA for the CDR3 is TGTGCCAGCAGCACGGAGTCAGATACGCAGTATTTT. Using reference TRBV11-2 and TRBJ2-3 for the parts outside the CDR3, the full variable domain is EAGVAQSPRYKIIEKRQSVAFWCNPISGHATLYWYQQILGQGPKLLIQFQNNGVVDDSQLPKDRFSAERLKGVDSTLKIQPAKLEDSAVYLCASSTESDTQYFGPGTRLTVL.

This chain joins TRBV7-9 and TRBJ2-2; 8 bases fit TRBD2. In germline, CDR1 is SEHNR, CDR2 FQNEAQ (reference sequence). The CDR3 consists of 15 residues. V gave up 8 bases and J gave up 8 bases; unmatched junction bases: 13. CDR3 sequence reads: CASPIPGGPIGELFF. DNA for the CDR3: TGTGCCAGCCCGATACCGGGGGGGCCGATAGGGGAGCTGTTTTTT. The full variable domain, in which reference TRBV7-9 and TRBJ2-2 provide the parts outside the CDR3, is DTGVSQNPRHKITKRGQNVTFRCDPISEHNRLYWYRQTLGQGPEFLTYFQNEAQLEKSRLLSDRFSAERPKGSFSTLEIQRTEQGDSAMYLCASPIPGGPIGELFFGEGSRLTVL.

The chain has TRBV5-4 and TRBJ2-1; TRBD1 aligns across 10 bases. The CDR3 runs to 13 residues. V shed 3 bases, J shed 8 bases, and the junction held 2 bases outside the gene matches. The V gene's germline CDR1 is SGHNT and CDR2 YYREEE (reference sequence). The CDR3 sequence: CASSSDRGDEQFF. The CDR3, as DNA: TGTGCCAGCAGCTCGGACAGGGGGGATGAGCAGTTCTTC.

The chain uses TRBV18 and TRBJ2-7; 11 positions match TRBD1. The germline CDR1 and CDR2 sequences are KGHSH and LQKENI. This CDR3 is built from 12 residues. V shed 4 bases and J 10 bases; nucleotides not matched to a gene: 3. This CDR3 is CASSLGTGGQYF. CDR3 nucleotide sequence: TGTGCCAGCTCACTGGGGACAGGGGGTCAGTACTTC.

This chain connects TRBV5-6 to TRBJ2-1; D is unclear. The germline V gene has CDR1 SGHDT and CDR2 YYEEEE. V dropped 1 base and J dropped 1 base, with 6 bases sitting between them. This CDR3 contains 14 residues. In nucleotides, the CDR3 is TGTGCCAGCAGCTTGAGCGCGTCCTACAATGAGCAGTTCTTC. As protein: CASSLSASYNEQFF. Full variable domain (rest looked up from reference TRBV5-6 and TRBJ2-1): DAGVTQSPTHLIKTRGQQVTLRCSPKSGHDTVSWYQQALGQGPQFIFQYYEEEERQRGNFPDRFSGHQFPNYSSELNVNALLLGDSALYLCASSLSASYNEQFFGPGTRLTVL.

The chain joins TRBV2 to TRBJ1-2; 7 bases are a match to TRBD1. J lost 5 bases, V lost 7 bases, and 7 bases had no gene match. The CDR3 sequence is 13 residues long. CDR1 and CDR2 from the germline V gene are SNHLY and FYNNEI. The CDR3 sequence: CASIEEQGYGYTF. CDR3 sequence (DNA): TGTGCCAGCATTGAGGAACAGGGGTATGGCTACACCTTC. The complete variable domain, with remaining parts taken from reference TRBV2 and TRBJ1-2, reads EPEVTQTPSHQVTQMGQEVILRCVPISNHLYFYWYRQILGQKVEFLVSFYNNEISEKSEIFDDQFSVERPDGSNFTLKIRSTKLEDSAMYFCASIEEQGYGYTFGSGTRLTVV.

The V and J genes are TRBV11-3 and TRBJ1-1; D call uncertain. CDR3 length: 15 residues. Per the germline V gene, CDR1 is SGHNT and CDR2 is YENEEA. V lost 3 bases and J lost 3, with 14 bases in between. The DNA for the CDR3 is TGTGCCAGCAGCTTGCATCCGGCCGGGGACACTGAAGCTTTCTTT. It is translated as CASSLHPAGDTEAFF.

The CDR3 DNA sequence: TGCGCCAGCAGCCAAGATGGGGGACTTTCGGGGGGTTACGAGCAGTACTTC. Its translation: CASSQDGGLSGGYEQYF. The genes are TRBV4-1 and TRBJ2-7; 7 bases agree with TRBD2. In germline, CDR1 is MGHRA, CDR2 YSYEKL. CDR3 size: 17 residues. The J segment lost 4 bases and the V segment lost 0 bases, leaving 12 bases of the junction unmatched.

V is TRBV6-6 and J is TRBJ2-7, with 8 bases aligning to TRBD2. Germline CDR1 reads MNHNY; CDR2 reads SVGAGI (reference sequence). After removal of 9 bases from V and 5 bases from J, the junction contained 15 bases not matched to a gene. The CDR3 covers 15 residues. The CDR3 nucleotides are TGTGCCAGTCCACTCGGGGGGGGCAGGGGCCACGAGCAGTACTTC. Residues: CASPLGGGRGHEQYF.

Of note for this clone: Other DNA sequences in the same sample also yield this CDR3. The genes are TRBV27 and TRBJ2-7; D is undetermined. The CDR3 consists of 13 residues. CDR1 is MNHEY, CDR2 SMNVEV, per germline (reference sequence). V was clipped by 2 bases and J by 1 base, with 6 bases between them. The CDR3 loop is CASSLSLSYEQYF. The CDR3 DNA follows: TGTGCCAGCAGTTTAAGCCTATCCTACGAGCAGTACTTC.

The rearrangement uses TRBV7-9 and TRBJ2-2; D is undetermined. V lost 3 bases, J lost 0 bases, and 14 bases lay in between. CDR3 length: 17 residues. Germline lookup yields CDR1 SEHNR and CDR2 FQNEAQ (reference sequence). The CDR3 reads CASSFYVGVSNTGELFF. The CDR3 DNA sequence: TGTGCCAGCAGCTTCTATGTAGGAGTGTCGAACACCGGGGAGCTGTTTTTT.

The V and J genes are TRBV28 and TRBJ2-1; possible D gene TRBD2, 5 bases. CDR3 length: 15 residues. Germline CDR1 is MDHEN and CDR2 is SYDVKM. V lost 6 bases and J 1 base, leaving 13 bases between the germline ends. CDR3 sequence: CASRPTRTSYNEQFF. CDR3 nucleotides: TGTGCCAGCAGGCCCACTAGAACGTCCTACAATGAGCAGTTCTTC. Full variable domain (remainder filled in from reference TRBV28 and TRBJ2-1): DVKVTQSSRYLVKRTGEKVFLECVQDMDHENMFWYRQDPGLGLRLIYFSYDVKMKEKGDIPEGYSVSREKKERFSLILESASTNQTSMYLCASRPTRTSYNEQFFGPGTRLTVL.